This T cell receptor (beta chain) derives from a study of identifying expanded T cells in peripheral blood. V dropped 5 bases and J dropped 9; count of bases not matched to a gene: 13. Germline CDR1 SGHTA, CDR2 FQGTGA. The CDR3 runs to 16 residues. Only in-frame clones appear in the TCRdb table, and some are missing; sequencing was by immunoSEQ multiplex PCR. The sample includes approximately 83,000 clones, 85% of them seen just once. Specimen: blood. This chain joins TRBV7-3 and TRBJ2-1; TRBD2 agrees at 10 bases. The clonotype was recovered from a person between 18 and 75 years old in good health. CDR3 sequence (DNA): TGTGCCAGCAGCCAAAACCCCTGGACTAGCGGCGCTGAGCAGTTCTTC. Translation: CASSQNPWTSGAEQFF.